These 23 T cell receptor beta chains share one sample of origin, sequenced in a study of response to subunit inactivated influenza vaccine. Each CDR3 protein is one row after TCRdb ran MiXCR on the RT-PCR reads. The sample records about 780,000 distinct CDR3 sequences, about a fifth being singletons. The sequences come from PBMCs from blood, collected more than 4 days after vaccination. The origin of the receptors is a man in his forties or fifties who received an inactivated influenza vaccine.

This clonotype came up a few times. The chain uses TRBV3-1 and TRBJ2-1; possibly TRBD2 for D (5 bases). The V gene's germline CDR1 is LGHDT and CDR2 YNNKEL (reference sequence). Trimming cost V 1 base and J 8 bases, with 9 bases left between them. The CDR3 is 13 amino acids. This chain's CDR3 is CASSQALEDEQFF. Here the CDR3 DNA reads TGTGCCAGCAGCCAAGCACTAGAAGATGAGCAGTTCTTC.

This clonotype has just a few counts. The chain couples TRBV27 to TRBJ2-7; D uncertain. The CDR3 is made up of 17 amino acids. V was cut by 3 bases and J by 5 bases, with 23 bases left in between. Germline assignment: CDR1 MNHEY and CDR2 SMNVEV (reference sequence). CDR3 DNA: TGTGCCAGCAGTTTGTCCCCCTACCGGGCTAGTCAAAACGAGCAGTACTTC. It is translated as CASSLSPYRASQNEQYF.

The V gene is TRBV5-6, the J gene TRBJ2-1; D remains ambiguous. Germline assignment: CDR1 SGHDT and CDR2 YYEEEE. The length of the CDR3 is 16 residues. V lost 4 bases and J 5 bases, leaving 19 bases between the germline ends. DNA for the CDR3: TGTGCCAGCAGCCCCAACCCCACCACCCGAAACAATGAGCAGTTCTTC. The encoded protein is CASSPNPTTRNNEQFF.

This clonotype was picked up many times. The J gene is TRBJ2-2, the V gene TRBV10-3; 11 bases match TRBD1. V was clipped by 6 bases and J by 3 bases; unmatched bases: 6. This CDR3 has 16 amino acids. Germline CDR1 is ENHRY and CDR2 is SYGVKD. CDR3 loop: CAIRQDRGRDTGELFF. The CDR3 DNA sequence: TGTGCCATCAGGCAGGACAGGGGGCGCGACACCGGGGAGCTGTTTTTT.

There are a few counts of this clonotype. The chain has TRBV20-1 and TRBJ1-6; D uncertain. The CDR3 spans 17 residues. The germline CDR1 and CDR2 sequences are DFQATT and SNEGSKA (reference sequence). Trimming left V 0 bases short and J 2 bases short, with 14 bases between. The CDR3 is CSARDPNRGAYNSPLHF. The CDR3 DNA reads as TGCAGTGCTAGAGACCCCAACCGGGGTGCCTATAATTCACCCCTCCACTTT.

This chain uses TRBV6-1 with TRBJ2-3, with TRBD2 matching over 9 bases. Germline V CDR1 and CDR2: MNHNS, SASEGT. The CDR3 loop spans 15 amino acids. Germline trimming cut 8 bases from V and 5 bases from J; bases unmatched to any gene: 11. CDR3 coding DNA: TGTGCCAGCTCACAGACTAGCGGAGCGATAGATACGCAGTATTTT. This gives the protein CASSQTSGAIDTQYF.

In its sample, this clonotype was seen many times. This chain joins TRBV25-1 and TRBJ1-1; D is undetermined. The germline CDR1 and CDR2 sequences are MGHDK and SYGVNS. Trimming pared 1 base from V and 9 bases from J, leaving 9 bases between. The CDR3 sequence is 12 residues long. The CDR3: CASSESDGQAFF. For the CDR3, the DNA is TGTGCCAGCAGTGAATCTGACGGGCAAGCTTTCTTT. Full variable domain (remainder filled in from reference TRBV25-1 and TRBJ1-1): EADIYQTPRYLVIGTGKKITLECSQTMGHDKMYWYQQDPGMELHLIHYSYGVNSTEKGDLSSESTVSRIRTEHFPLTLESARPSHTSQYLCASSESDGQAFFGQGTRLTVV.

V gene TRBV6-1 combines with J gene TRBJ1-1, with unresolved D. There are 13 residues in the CDR3. With 7 bases removed from V and 1 base from J, the gap between germline ends came to 10 bases. Per germline, CDR1 MNHNS and CDR2 SASEGT. CDR3 residues: CASTSFWNTEAFF. The CDR3 coding sequence is TGTGCCAGCACCTCCTTTTGGAACACTGAAGCTTTCTTT.

This clonotype was seen only a few times. The chain couples TRBV6-1 to TRBJ2-1; the match to TRBD2 covers 8 bases. The CDR3 runs 13 residues. V lost 5 bases, J lost 7 bases, and 4 bases stayed unmatched. Germline V CDR1 and CDR2: MNHNS, SASEGT. The CDR3 nucleotides are TGTGCCAGCAGTAAGGGACTAGAGAATGAGCAGTTCTTC. This codes for CASSKGLENEQFF.

This clonotype was detected only a few times. This chain connects TRBV9 to TRBJ2-5; perhaps TRBD2 as D (6 bases). This CDR3 contains 13 residues. Germline CDR1 and CDR2: SGDLS and YYNGEE. V lost 3 bases and J 4 bases, leaving 10 bases between the germline ends. This CDR3 reads CASSGEAGETQYF. In DNA form, the CDR3 reads TGTGCCAGCAGCGGAGAAGCGGGAGAGACCCAGTACTTC.

J is TRBJ1-6 and V is TRBV4-3; 9 nucleotides agree with TRBD1. Germline V gene data show CDR1 as LGHNA and CDR2 as YSLEER. The CDR3 has 17 amino acids. V lost 0 bases and J lost 7; bases outside the gene matches: 7. In DNA, the CDR3 is TGCGCCAGCAGCCAAGACCCCGGGACAGGGACGAATTCACCCCTCCACTTT. Amino acid sequence: CASSQDPGTGTNSPLHF.

The chain is built from TRBV5-1 and TRBJ2-5; 9 bases fit TRBD2. CDR3 length equals 15 residues. With 0 bases clipped from V and 4 bases from J, the junction kept 4 bases outside the gene matches. The germline V gene has CDR1 SGHRS and CDR2 YFSETQ. This CDR3 is CASSLGGLAAETQYF. DNA for the CDR3: TGCGCCAGCAGCTTGGGGGGACTAGCTGCAGAGACCCAGTACTTC.

In this sample, this clonotype turned up many times. This CDR3 is CASSLAGLYEQYF. The DNA of the CDR3 is TGTGCCAGCAGCTTGGCGGGCCTCTACGAGCAGTACTTC. The chain couples TRBV5-6 to TRBJ2-7, with no clear D. Trimming took off 0 bases at V and 3 bases at J, with 7 bases between the two ends. The germline V gene encodes CDR1 SGHDT and CDR2 YYEEEE. CDR3 size: 13 residues.

This clonotype was seen a handful of times. This chain links TRBV12-3 or TRBV12-4 with TRBJ1-4, with D unclear. Trimming pared 0 bases from V and 10 bases from J, leaving 6 bases between. This CDR3 has 12 amino acids. CDR3 bases: TGTGCCAGCAGTTTAGCGATTGGAAAACTGTTTTTT. Its protein product is CASSLAIGKLFF.

The chain uses TRBV5-1 and TRBJ2-7; possible D gene TRBD2, 6 bases. The CDR3 has 14 amino acids. CDR1 and CDR2 from the germline V gene are SGHRS and YFSETQ. Trimming removed 0 bases from V and 6 bases from J, with 13 bases in between. The CDR3 loop reads CASSLGAPGSEQYF. The DNA for the CDR3 is TGCGCCAGCAGCTTGGGGGCCCCCGGGAGCGAGCAGTACTTC. Together with reference TRBV5-1 and TRBJ2-7, the CDR3 gives the full variable domain: KAGVTQTPRYLIKTRGQQVTLSCSPISGHRSVSWYQQTPGQGLQFLFEYFSETQRNKGNFPGRFSGRQFSNSRSEMNVSTLELGDSALYLCASSLGAPGSEQYFGPGTRLTVT.

There are a few counts of this clonotype. The chain is built from TRBV29-1 and TRBJ2-7; D is possibly TRBD2 (5 bases). The V gene lost 8 bases and the J gene lost 3 bases, with 11 bases spanning the gap. The V gene's germline CDR1 is SQVTM and CDR2 ANQGSEA. This CDR3 is built from 11 residues. CDR3 nucleotides: TGCAGCATCCGCGAGGGCTACGAGCAGTACTTC. It yields the protein CSIREGYEQYF.

This chain links TRBV7-8 with TRBJ2-5, with D perhaps TRBD2 (6 bases). The CDR3 runs 13 residues. CDR1 SGHVS and CDR2 FQNEAQ come from the germline V gene. Trimming cost V 5 bases and J 9 bases, with 16 bases left between them. The CDR3 loop is CASSPFGPGAQYF. CDR3 DNA sequence: TGTGCCAGCAGCCCCTTTGGCCCGGGGGCCCAGTACTTC. The full variable domain, its missing parts supplied by reference TRBV7-8 and TRBJ2-5, is GAGVSQSPRYKVAKRGQDVALRCDPISGHVSLFWYQQALGQGPEFLTYFQNEAQLDKSGLPSDRFFAERPEGSVSTLKIQRTQQEDSAVYLCASSPFGPGAQYFGPGTRLLVL.

The table lists this clonotype with many counts. The chain combines TRBV5-1 with TRBJ1-2; maybe TRBD1 (6 bases). This CDR3 contains 14 residues. V lost 2 bases and J lost 6, with 14 bases in between. Germline assignment: CDR1 SGHRS and CDR2 YFSETQ. The CDR3 region has the DNA TGCGCCAGCAGCTTACTACAGGGATCAGATGGCTACACCTTC. This gives the protein CASSLLQGSDGYTF.

The chain links TRBV19 to TRBJ2-4; weak D call: TRBD2 (5 bases). Germline V lookup: CDR1 LNHDA, CDR2 SQIVND (reference sequence). The CDR3 is 17 residues long. The ends were cut back, 4 bases at V and 2 bases at J, with 18 bases in the middle. In DNA form, the CDR3 reads TGTGCCAGTAGTACCTCGCGGACCCGAGGGACCAAAAACATTCAGTACTTC. Protein: CASSTSRTRGTKNIQYF.

The chain has TRBV4-3 and TRBJ2-7; a possible D gene is TRBD2 (6 bases). The V gene lost 4 bases and the J gene lost 3 bases, with 16 bases spanning the gap. Looked up from germline, CDR1 is LGHNA and CDR2 is YSLEER. CDR3 size: 15 residues. In DNA form, the CDR3 reads TGCGCCAGCAGCCTGAAGGTGCGGGGCATCTACGAGCAGTACTTC. As protein: CASSLKVRGIYEQYF.

The chain uses TRBV29-1 and TRBJ2-5; the match to TRBD1 covers 8 bases. The CDR3 sequence is 13 residues long. V gave up 3 bases and J gave up 7 bases; unmatched junction bases: 7. Germline V gene data show CDR1 as SQVTM and CDR2 as ANQGSEA. The CDR3 is CSVEGQAVGTQYF. The CDR3 region has the DNA TGCAGCGTTGAGGGACAGGCTGTAGGGACCCAGTACTTC.

V and J are TRBV4-2 and TRBJ2-3; 7 bases are shared with TRBD2. Germline trimming cut 1 base from V and 5 bases from J; bases unmatched to any gene: 6. This CDR3 has 15 residues. Germline V gene data show CDR1 as LGHNA and CDR2 as YNFKEQ. CDR3 loop: CASSQAWGGGDTQYF. CDR3 coding DNA: TGTGCCAGCAGCCAAGCCTGGGGGGGTGGAGATACGCAGTATTTT.

The V gene is TRBV5-8, the J gene TRBJ2-7; D unclear. V shed 1 base and J shed 2 bases, with 13 bases lying between them. There are 15 residues in the CDR3. The germline V gene has CDR1 SGHTS and CDR2 YDEGEE. As DNA, the CDR3 is TGTGCCAGCAGCTTGTCGCCCCAGGCAACCTACGAGCAGTACTTC. This sequence encodes CASSLSPQATYEQYF.